Listed below are T cell receptor beta chains from one sample, sequenced in a study of blood T cell repertoires in COVID-19. Assay: immunoSEQ multiplex PCR; the TCRdb copy retains only in-frame clones and omits some. The sample consists of approximately 430,000 clones, 86% of them appearing once. The sequencing sample was made of peripheral blood. The receptors shown here come from a woman aged 25 to 39 with active or convalescent COVID-19. Both conserved end residues are part of each CDR3. Each record gives: J gene, V gene, D gene, clone size, CDR3 protein, CDR3 DNA. D genes are given only for firm matches. The size entry is marked missing in some rows and otherwise reads once, few, many or a size class.

j_gene: TRBJ2-7; v_gene: TRBV12-5; d_gene: NA; abundance: NA; CDR3aa: CASGLVPGARDEQYF; CDR3nt: TGTGCTAGTGGTTTGGTCCCAGGGGCGAGAGACGAGCAGTACTTC
j_gene: TRBJ1-2; v_gene: TRBV12-3/TRBV12-4; d_gene: NA; abundance: NA; CDR3aa: CASSLVSDYGYTF; CDR3nt: TGTGCCAGCAGTTTAGTAAGCGACTATGGCTACACCTTC
j_gene: TRBJ1-5; v_gene: TRBV11-2; d_gene: NA; abundance: NA; CDR3aa: CASSLVQGLGQPQHF; CDR3nt: TGTGCCAGCAGCTTAGTTCAGGGGCTCGGACAGCCCCAGCATTTT
j_gene: TRBJ1-2; v_gene: TRBV18; d_gene: TRBD1; abundance: NA; CDR3aa: CASSARDRVFGYTF; CDR3nt: TGTGCCAGCTCAGCCCGGGACAGGGTTTTTGGCTACACCTTC
j_gene: TRBJ2-7; v_gene: TRBV11-2; d_gene: NA; abundance: NA; CDR3aa: CASRSPFQSYEQYF; CDR3nt: TGTGCCAGCAGGAGCCCCTTTCAATCCTACGAGCAGTACTTC
j_gene: TRBJ2-5; v_gene: TRBV21-1; d_gene: NA; abundance: few; CDR3aa: CASSKRLAGGLGLVETQYF; CDR3nt: TGTGCCAGCAGCAAGAGACTAGCGGGAGGGCTCGGGCTGGTAGAGACCCAGTACTTC
j_gene: TRBJ2-7; v_gene: TRBV3-1/TRBV3-2; d_gene: NA; abundance: NA; CDR3aa: CASSQAGIYEQYF; CDR3nt: TGTGCCAGCAGCCAAGCGGGGATATACGAGCAGTACTTC
j_gene: TRBJ1-1; v_gene: TRBV5-1; d_gene: NA; abundance: NA; CDR3aa: CASSPETSTEAFF; CDR3nt: TGCGCCAGCAGCCCGGAGACTAGCACTGAAGCTTTCTTT
j_gene: TRBJ1-4; v_gene: TRBV7-9; d_gene: TRBD1; abundance: NA; CDR3aa: CASSGDRAVWEKLFF; CDR3nt: TGTGCCAGCAGCGGAGACAGGGCGGTTTGGGAAAAACTGTTTTTT
j_gene: TRBJ1-2; v_gene: TRBV6-5; d_gene: TRBD1; abundance: once; CDR3aa: CASRDRGFYGYTF; CDR3nt: TGTGCCAGCAGGGACAGGGGGTTCTATGGCTACACCTTC
j_gene: TRBJ1-2; v_gene: TRBV6-5; d_gene: TRBD1; abundance: NA; CDR3aa: CASSSDRVYGYTF; CDR3nt: TGTGCCAGCAGTAGCGACAGGGTGTATGGCTACACCTTC
j_gene: TRBJ2-3; v_gene: TRBV19; d_gene: TRBD2; abundance: NA; CDR3aa: CASSSRTSGRSDTQYF; CDR3nt: TGTGCCAGTAGTTCTCGGACTAGCGGGAGGTCGGATACGCAGTATTTT
j_gene: TRBJ2-4; v_gene: TRBV19; d_gene: NA; abundance: NA; CDR3aa: CASSIYWQEAQNIQYF; CDR3nt: TGTGCCAGTAGTATCTACTGGCAGGAGGCTCAAAACATTCAGTACTTC
j_gene: TRBJ2-1; v_gene: TRBV3-1/TRBV3-2; d_gene: TRBD2; abundance: NA; CDR3aa: CASSQHSGSTYNEQFF; CDR3nt: TGTGCCAGCAGCCAACATAGCGGGAGCACCTACAATGAGCAGTTCTTC
j_gene: TRBJ2-7; v_gene: TRBV6-6; d_gene: TRBD1; abundance: NA; CDR3aa: CASSMGQGSHEQYF; CDR3nt: TGTGCCAGCAGTATGGGACAGGGGTCGCACGAGCAGTACTTC
j_gene: TRBJ2-1; v_gene: TRBV28; d_gene: TRBD2; abundance: NA; CDR3aa: CASSSYSGSYAIDEQFF; CDR3nt: TGTGCCAGCAGCTCCTATAGCGGGAGCTATGCTATAGATGAGCAGTTCTTC
j_gene: TRBJ1-6; v_gene: TRBV4-1; d_gene: TRBD1; abundance: NA; CDR3aa: CASSRADRVDSPLHF; CDR3nt: TGCGCCAGCAGCCGAGCGGACAGGGTTGATTCACCCCTCCACTTT
j_gene: TRBJ1-1; v_gene: TRBV5-6; d_gene: NA; abundance: NA; CDR3aa: CASSLNRDTEAFF; CDR3nt: TGTGCCAGCAGCTTAAACAGGGATACTGAAGCTTTCTTT
j_gene: TRBJ1-5; v_gene: TRBV10-1; d_gene: TRBD1; abundance: NA; CDR3aa: CASSKGQGNQPQHF; CDR3nt: TGCGCCAGCAGCAAGGGACAGGGGAATCAGCCCCAGCATTTT
j_gene: TRBJ1-2; v_gene: TRBV12-3/TRBV12-4; d_gene: NA; abundance: NA; CDR3aa: CASSWLGAGGYTF; CDR3nt: TGTGCCAGCAGTTGGTTGGGGGCAGGGGGCTACACCTTC
j_gene: TRBJ2-1; v_gene: TRBV6-5; d_gene: NA; abundance: once; CDR3aa: CASSYWVGPNEQFF; CDR3nt: TGTGCCAGCAGTTACTGGGTGGGCCCCAATGAGCAGTTCTTC
j_gene: TRBJ1-1; v_gene: TRBV5-6; d_gene: NA; abundance: NA; CDR3aa: CASSRPTKIGEEKSEAFF; CDR3nt: TGTGCCAGCAGCAGACCGACTAAAATTGGTGAAGAGAAGTCTGAAGCTTTCTTT
j_gene: TRBJ2-7; v_gene: TRBV25-1; d_gene: TRBD2; abundance: NA; CDR3aa: CASSVAGGPYEQYF; CDR3nt: TGTGCCAGCAGTGTAGCGGGAGGGCCTTACGAGCAGTACTTC
j_gene: TRBJ2-7; v_gene: TRBV19; d_gene: TRBD1; abundance: NA; CDR3aa: CASRYRTGGSHEQYF; CDR3nt: TGTGCCAGTAGGTATCGTACAGGGGGTAGCCACGAGCAGTACTTC
j_gene: TRBJ2-2; v_gene: TRBV3-1/TRBV3-2; d_gene: TRBD2; abundance: NA; CDR3aa: CASSLLGEGGTGELFF; CDR3nt: TGTGCCAGCAGCCTCTTGGGGGAGGGCGGCACCGGGGAGCTGTTTTTT
j_gene: TRBJ2-1; v_gene: TRBV7-9; d_gene: TRBD2; abundance: NA; CDR3aa: CASSFLSGGAVDNEQFF; CDR3nt: TGTGCCAGCAGCTTTCTTAGCGGGGGGGCCGTGGATAATGAGCAGTTCTTC
j_gene: TRBJ1-4; v_gene: TRBV19; d_gene: NA; abundance: few; CDR3aa: CASLLGGGNANEKLFF; CDR3nt: TGTGCCAGTCTCTTGGGCGGCGGGAATGCTAATGAAAAACTGTTTTTT